This entry lists 32 T cell receptor beta chains sequenced from one sample in a study of blood T cell repertoires in COVID-19. This table comes from immunoSEQ multiplex PCR, and its TCRdb copy is limited to in-frame clones, with some not included. Altogether about 120,000 clones are present, approximately 82% being singletons, with the ten largest covering about 2.1%. Source material: peripheral blood. Source of these receptors: a man aged 30 to 39 with acute or convalescent COVID-19.

V is TRBV24-1 and J is TRBJ2-2, with 14 nucleotides matching TRBD2. The CDR3 is 18 amino acids. Germline CDR1 and CDR2: KGHDR and SFDVKD. The V segment lost 6 bases and the J segment 3 bases; nucleotides outside the gene matches: 8. CDR3: CATSSGTSGSWDTGELFF. Written as DNA, the CDR3 is TGTGCCACCAGTTCCGGGACTAGCGGGAGTTGGGACACCGGGGAGCTGTTTTTT.

The V call is TRBV6-5, the J call TRBJ2-7; D gene ambiguous. Germline V gene lookup returns CDR1 MNHEY and CDR2 SVGAGI. The CDR3 is made up of 13 amino acids. V was pared by 9 bases and J by 0 bases, with 12 bases between. This CDR3 reads CASSRGPSYEQYV. In DNA form, the CDR3 reads TGTGCCAGTTCCCGAGGCCCCTCCTACGAGCAGTACGTC.

V and J are TRBV7-2 and TRBJ1-5; D might be TRBD1 (6 bases). Germline V lookup: CDR1 SGHTA, CDR2 FQGNSA. V was shortened by 1 base and J by 7 bases, with 14 bases between the two germline ends. The CDR3 runs 15 residues. The CDR3 coding sequence is TGTGCCAGCAGCTTAGACACAGGGCCGACCCAGCCCCAGCATTTT. Protein product: CASSLDTGPTQPQHF. Using reference TRBV7-2 and TRBJ1-5 for the parts outside the CDR3, the full variable domain is GAGVSQSPSNKVTEKGKDVELRCDPISGHTALYWYRQSLGQGLEFLIYFQGNSAPDKSGLPSDRFSAERTGGSVSTLTIQRTQQEDSAVYLCASSLDTGPTQPQHFGDGTRLSIL.

The rearrangement uses TRBV7-3 and TRBJ1-1; TRBD1 might be the D (6 bases). Trimming took 5 bases from V and 6 from J, leaving 16 bases between them. Germline V gives CDR1 SGHTA, CDR2 FQGTGA. The CDR3 length is 14 residues. The chain's CDR3 is CASSHGQMGSEAFF. The CDR3 DNA follows: TGTGCCAGCAGCCACGGACAGATGGGATCTGAAGCTTTCTTT.

The chain couples TRBV7-3 to TRBJ2-3; D remains unclear. The CDR3 loop spans 13 amino acids. Trimming removed 5 bases at V and 6 bases at J, with 12 bases between. Germline V gene lookup returns CDR1 SGHTA and CDR2 FQGTGA. CDR3 in amino acids: CASSPPNADTQYF. CDR3 nucleotides: TGTGCCAGCAGCCCCCCCAACGCGGATACGCAGTATTTT.

The gene calls are TRBV9 and TRBJ2-2; no definite D call. The CDR3 is 12 residues long. The germline V gene has CDR1 SGDLS and CDR2 YYNGEE. Trimming took 4 bases from V and 8 from J, leaving 9 bases between them. CDR3 bases: TGTGCCAGCAGCTCTCGTGAGGGGGAGCTGTTTTTT. Translation: CASSSREGELFF.

The rearrangement uses TRBV3-1 (or the pseudogene TRBV3-2) and TRBJ1-4, with 8 bases lining up with TRBD1. Germline CDR1 is LGHDT and CDR2 is YNNKEL (reference sequence). V was pared by 5 bases and J by 6 bases, with 8 bases of the junction left unmatched. CDR3 size: 15 residues. Here the CDR3 reads CASSTWDRRDEKLFF. DNA for the CDR3: TGTGCCAGCAGCACATGGGACAGGCGAGATGAAAAACTGTTTTTT.

The J gene is TRBJ1-4, the V gene TRBV7-2; no clear D gene. This CDR3 comprises 14 residues. Looked up from germline, CDR1 is SGHTA and CDR2 is FQGNSA. V was shortened by 5 bases and J by 8 bases, with 15 bases between the two germline ends. This chain's CDR3 is CASSQDGVGEKLFF. The CDR3 DNA reads as TGTGCCAGCAGCCAAGACGGGGTTGGCGAAAAACTGTTTTTT.

The rearrangement uses TRBV7-2 and TRBJ1-5, with D perhaps TRBD1 (6 bases). The V end was cut by 5 bases, the J end by 4 bases, with 15 bases between. Germline V gives CDR1 SGHTA, CDR2 FQGNSA. The CDR3 is 15 residues long. This CDR3 is CASSTQGILNQPQHF. The CDR3 nucleotides are TGTGCCAGCAGCACACAGGGAATCTTGAATCAGCCCCAGCATTTT.

V is TRBV19 and J is TRBJ1-2; a weak D match, TRBD1 (6 bases). The CDR3 is 16 residues long. The V end lost 6 bases, the J end lost 2 bases, and 19 bases lay between the germline ends. Germline CDR1 and CDR2: LNHDA and SQIVND (reference sequence). The CDR3 DNA is TGTGCCAGTAGGCCGTCCCCCCAGGGGCTGAACTATGGCTACACCTTC. Its protein product is CASRPSPQGLNYGYTF.

The gene calls are TRBV7-2 and TRBJ1-2; maybe TRBD1 (5 bases). Germline V gives CDR1 SGHTA, CDR2 FQGNSA. CDR3 length equals 15 residues. The germline V and J ends were trimmed by 2 bases and 4 bases, with 14 bases remaining between them. The CDR3 DNA sequence: TGTGCCAGCAGCTTATTTTCAGGGAGGGGCTATGGCTACACCTTC. It translates to CASSLFSGRGYGYTF.

The chain recombines TRBV7-2 with TRBJ2-1; TRBD2 matches at 11 bases. Trimming removed 1 base from V and 6 bases from J; junction bases left unmatched: 2. The CDR3 totals 15 residues. Germline values: CDR1 SGHTA, CDR2 FQGNSA. The CDR3 protein is CASSLVGLAGNEQFF. As DNA, the CDR3 is TGTGCCAGCAGCTTAGTAGGACTAGCGGGCAATGAGCAGTTCTTC.

The V call is TRBV7-8, the J call TRBJ2-7; TRBD2 agrees at 10 bases. With V trimmed by 1 base and J by 4 bases, 7 bases remained unmatched. Germline V CDR1 and CDR2: SGHVS, FQNEAQ. This CDR3 has 16 amino acids. The CDR3 DNA is TGTGCCAGCAGCTTAGTTTCAGCGGGAGGGCCTTACGAGCAGTACGTC. Its translation is CASSLVSAGGPYEQYV.

This clone appeared once. The J gene is TRBJ1-6, the V gene TRBV28, with TRBD1 matching over 7 bases. Germline CDR1 reads MDHEN; CDR2 reads SYDVKM. CDR3 size: 15 residues. Losses at the gene ends were 2 bases for V and 8 bases for J; bases not matched to a gene: 6. DNA of the CDR3: TGTGCCAGCAGTTTACCACAGGGACAGCATTCACCCCTCCACTTT. This translates into CASSLPQGQHSPLHF.

The chain is built from TRBV2 and TRBJ2-6; tentatively, D is TRBD1 (6 bases). The V and J ends lost 5 bases and 0 bases respectively, with 8 bases between them. Germline loops: CDR1 SNHLY, CDR2 FYNNEI. This CDR3 spans 15 amino acids. The CDR3 sequence is CASSQTGSGANVLTF. The CDR3, as DNA: TGTGCCAGCAGTCAGACAGGCTCTGGGGCCAACGTCCTGACTTTC.

The chain joins TRBV6-5 to TRBJ1-5; D is unclear. Germline loops: CDR1 MNHEY, CDR2 SVGAGI. This CDR3 has 14 residues. Deletions cut 6 bases from V and 2 bases from J, with 11 bases between. DNA of the CDR3: TGTGCCAGCAGCTCCTCATCGGGCAATCAGCCCCAGCATTTT. It specifies CASSSSSGNQPQHF.

The chain couples TRBV6-4 to TRBJ2-1, with 16 bases lining up with TRBD2. V was clipped by 5 bases and J by 8 bases; unmatched bases: 6. The germline gives CDR1 MRHNA, CDR2 SNTAGT. This CDR3 comprises 16 residues. The CDR3 sequence is CASSSGTSGGADEQFF. The CDR3 bases are TGTGCCAGCAGTTCCGGGACTAGCGGGGGGGCTGATGAGCAGTTCTTC.

This clone has only a few counts. J is TRBJ1-3 and V is TRBV11-2; possible D gene TRBD1, 5 bases. There are 14 residues in the CDR3. CDR1 and CDR2 from the germline V gene are SGHAT and FQNNGV. Trimming took off 5 bases at V and 4 bases at J, with 12 bases between the two ends. The CDR3, as DNA: TGTGCCAGCAGCAAAGGGGCAGCAGGAAACACCATATATTTT. Residues: CASSKGAAGNTIYF.

CDR3 residues: CASSQDLSQGQETQYF. The CDR3 DNA is TGTGCCAGCAGCCAAGATCTATCTCAGGGCCAGGAGACCCAGTACTTC. The V and J genes are TRBV3-1 (or the pseudogene TRBV3-2) and TRBJ2-5, with D perhaps matching TRBD1 (5 bases). Germline loops: CDR1 LGHDT, CDR2 YNNKEL (reference sequence). The CDR3 is 16 residues long. V shed 0 bases and J shed 5 bases, with 16 bases lying between them.

The chain uses TRBV4-1 and TRBJ2-7, with 10 bases fitting TRBD1. Germline V CDR1 and CDR2: MGHRA, YSYEKL. The CDR3 length is 16 residues. The ends lost 2 bases at V and 5 bases at J; junction bases unmatched: 9. The CDR3 loop is CASSQSTGQGFHEQYF. CDR3 in DNA: TGCGCCAGCAGCCAATCGACGGGACAGGGGTTCCACGAGCAGTACTTC.

V and J are TRBV7-2 and TRBJ1-3; D not resolved. CDR1 SGHTA and CDR2 FQGNSA come from the germline V gene. V gave up 6 bases and J gave up 0 bases, with 6 bases separating them. The CDR3 covers 13 residues. CDR3 amino acids: CASRSNSGNTIYF. The DNA of the CDR3 is TGTGCCAGCAGGTCTAACTCTGGAAACACCATATATTTT.

The chain is built from TRBV24-1 and TRBJ1-5, with D possibly TRBD1 on 5 matching bases. V dropped 5 bases and J dropped 7 bases, with 11 bases sitting between them. This CDR3 is 13 amino acids long. In germline, CDR1 is KGHDR, CDR2 SFDVKD. The CDR3 loop is CATSAGNGQPQHF. Written as DNA, the CDR3 is TGTGCCACCAGTGCAGGGAACGGACAGCCCCAGCATTTT.

Notes on this clone: The germline gene is not matched at one end of the junction; a read error may be the cause. The DNA of the CDR3 is TGTGCCAGCAGCTTATCAGCTAGGAACGCCGGGGAGCTGTTTTTT. Translation gives CASSLSARNAGELFF. V is TRBV11-2 and J is TRBJ2-2; D remains ambiguous. Germline lookup yields CDR1 SGHAT and CDR2 FQNNGV. CDR3 size: 15 residues.

The chain joins TRBV9 to TRBJ2-3; 7 nucleotides line up with TRBD2. The trim removed 0 bases at V and 1 base at J, leaving 11 bases unmatched. The V gene's germline CDR1 is SGDLS and CDR2 YYNGEE. This CDR3 spans 18 amino acids. As DNA, the CDR3 is TGTGCCAGCAGCGTAGGGGCTAGCGGTCGACTGGGCACAGATACGCAGTATTTT. Protein product: CASSVGASGRLGTDTQYF.

This chain uses TRBV29-1 with TRBJ2-3; 7 bases align to TRBD1. Losses at the gene ends were 3 bases for V and 2 bases for J; bases not matched to a gene: 5. The CDR3 is 14 amino acids. Germline V lookup: CDR1 SQVTM, CDR2 ANQGSEA. The DNA for the CDR3 is TGCAGCGTTGAGAGACAGGGATACACAGATACGCAGTATTTT. It is translated as CSVERQGYTDTQYF.

The gene calls are TRBV19 and TRBJ2-1; TRBD2 agrees at 8 bases. CDR3 length equals 15 residues. V dropped 3 bases and J dropped 3; count of bases not matched to a gene: 4. CDR1 is LNHDA and CDR2 is SQIVND in the germline V gene (reference sequence). The CDR3 is CASSMAGGYYNEQFF. In DNA form, the CDR3 reads TGTGCCAGTAGTATGGCGGGGGGTTACTACAATGAGCAGTTCTTC.

This chain uses TRBV7-8 with TRBJ1-2; 7 bases fit TRBD1. This CDR3 spans 14 amino acids. Trimming removed 7 bases from V and 4 bases from J; junction bases left unmatched: 9. Per the germline V gene, CDR1 is SGHVS and CDR2 is FQNEAQ. CDR3 loop: CASTLTGDPYGYTF. CDR3 nucleotides: TGTGCCAGCACCCTAACAGGGGACCCCTATGGCTACACCTTC.

This clone has only one observation. The rearrangement links TRBV6-5 to TRBJ2-3; 12 nucleotides agree with TRBD2. V shed 0 bases and J 8 bases; nucleotides not matched to a gene: 6. The CDR3 sequence is 16 residues long. Germline CDR1 and CDR2: MNHEY and SVGAGI. The chain's CDR3 is CASSYSGLAGSATQYF. In nucleotides, the CDR3 is TGTGCCAGCAGTTACTCCGGACTAGCGGGAAGTGCTACGCAGTATTTT.

This chain joins TRBV29-1 and TRBJ2-1; 9 nucleotides agree with TRBD2. Germline V gene sequence: CDR1 SQVTM, CDR2 ANQGSEA. V was pared by 1 base and J by 9 bases, with 19 bases of the junction left unmatched. The CDR3 has 18 residues. The CDR3 DNA reads as TGCAGCGTTGAAGTTGCTGCAGCGGGAGGACCTAATCTTTTTGAGCAGTTCTTC. Residues: CSVEVAAAGGPNLFEQFF.

The rearrangement uses TRBV19 and TRBJ1-4; TRBD1 aligns across 7 bases. CDR3 length: 13 amino acids. V gave up 7 bases and J gave up 5 bases; unmatched junction bases: 4. Germline lookup yields CDR1 LNHDA and CDR2 SQIVND (reference sequence). The CDR3 DNA reads as TGTGCCAGTAAGGAACAGGGGAATGAAAAACTGTTTTTT. Translation gives CASKEQGNEKLFF.

The table lists this clone with a count of one. The chain employs TRBV7-9 and TRBJ2-6; 7 positions agree with TRBD1. Germline loops: CDR1 SEHNR, CDR2 FQNEAQ (reference sequence). Germline trimming cut 5 bases from V and 2 bases from J; bases unmatched to any gene: 12. This CDR3 contains 18 residues. The CDR3 spells CASSPPQDDRAGANVLTF. The CDR3 DNA follows: TGTGCCAGCAGCCCCCCGCAGGACGACAGGGCTGGGGCCAACGTCCTGACTTTC.

This chain uses TRBV15 with TRBJ2-1, with a tentative D call TRBD1 (7 bases). The CDR3 sequence is 15 residues long. The germline V gene encodes CDR1 LNHNV and CDR2 YYDKDF (reference sequence). The V and J ends lost 3 bases and 8 bases respectively, with 17 bases between them. CDR3 region: CATSSQGEAQDEQFF. CDR3 sequence (DNA): TGTGCCACCAGCAGTCAGGGGGAGGCTCAGGATGAGCAGTTCTTC.